One sample yielded the 25 T cell receptor beta chains listed below, sequenced in a study of blood T cell repertoires in COVID-19. Assay: immunoSEQ multiplex PCR; the TCRdb copy retains only in-frame clones and omits some. The sample contains tens of thousands of clones, about 87% of which appear only once. Source material: peripheral blood. The receptors were sampled from a man aged 50-60 years with active COVID-19.

This sequence joins TRBV7-2 and TRBJ2-1; 11 bases fit TRBD2. Germline loops: CDR1 SGHTA, CDR2 FQGNSA. V shed 5 bases and J 9 bases; nucleotides not matched to a gene: 12. CDR3 length: 16 amino acids. CDR3 protein: CASSPPGLAAQGEQFF. In nucleotides, the CDR3 is TGTGCCAGCAGCCCGCCGGGACTAGCGGCCCAGGGTGAGCAGTTCTTC.

The rearrangement joins TRBV10-3 to TRBJ2-1, with a weak D call TRBD1 (5 bases). V was shortened by 6 bases and J by 9 bases, with 12 bases between the two germline ends. Germline assignment: CDR1 ENHRY and CDR2 SYGVKD. This CDR3 has 12 residues. This CDR3 is CAISRPRGEQFF. CDR3 DNA: TGTGCCATCAGCCGCCCTAGGGGTGAGCAGTTCTTC.

The V and J genes are TRBV24-1 and TRBJ2-7, with 14 nucleotides matching TRBD2. Looked up from germline, CDR1 is KGHDR and CDR2 is SFDVKD. With V trimmed by 4 bases and J by 4 bases, 8 bases remained unmatched. The CDR3 spans 17 residues. DNA for the CDR3: TGTGCCACCAGTGAAGGAGGGACTAGCGGGAGTCTATACGAGCAGTACTTC. Its protein product is CATSEGGTSGSLYEQYF.

The V call is TRBV9, the J call TRBJ2-2, with 7 positions matching TRBD1. Germline V CDR1 and CDR2: SGDLS, YYNGEE. The CDR3 runs to 15 residues. V gave up 2 bases and J gave up 0 bases; unmatched junction bases: 1. The CDR3 nucleotides are TGTGCCAGCAGCGTGACAGGGTCGAACACCGGGGAGCTGTTTTTT. It is translated as CASSVTGSNTGELFF.

The chain couples TRBV5-8 to TRBJ2-3; the D gene is possibly TRBD1 (5 bases). CDR1 is SGHTS, CDR2 YDEGEE, per germline. The CDR3 runs to 16 residues. V was pared by 4 bases and J by 2 bases, with 17 bases between. CDR3 sequence: CASSPLGRTNTDTQYF. DNA of the CDR3: TGTGCCAGCAGCCCCCTCGGGCGGACAAACACAGATACGCAGTATTTT.

The chain uses TRBV25-1 and TRBJ2-7; 10 bases map to TRBD2. The CDR3 runs 15 residues. Germline CDR1 and CDR2: MGHDK and SYGVNS. V lost 2 bases, J lost 7 bases, and 8 bases stayed unmatched. The CDR3 region is CASSELAGASGEQYF. CDR3 nucleotide sequence: TGTGCCAGCAGTGAACTAGCGGGAGCTTCGGGAGAGCAGTACTTC.

The chain couples TRBV20-1 to TRBJ1-1; unclear D gene. Trimming shortened V by 6 bases and J by 7 bases, and 12 bases separated the two germline ends. This CDR3 comprises 11 residues. Germline CDR1 and CDR2: DFQATT and SNEGSKA (reference sequence). CDR3 loop: CSAREDGEAFF. CDR3 nucleotide sequence: TGCAGTGCGCGGGAAGATGGTGAAGCTTTCTTT.

The CDR3 region is CASSPWTSGETEAFF. CDR3 in DNA: TGTGCCAGCAGCCCCTGGACCTCGGGGGAGACTGAAGCTTTCTTT. V and J are TRBV9 and TRBJ1-1, with D perhaps TRBD1 (5 bases). Per germline, CDR1 SGDLS and CDR2 YYNGEE. The V and J ends lost 4 bases and 5 bases respectively, with 18 bases between them. The length of the CDR3 is 15 residues.

A note on this clone: The junction differs from germline at one of its ends, possibly a read error. Written as DNA, the CDR3 is TGTGCCAGCAGTTCAGGACAGGGGCATGCCCCTTCCTTC. This gives the protein CASSSGQGHAPSF. V gene TRBV28 combines with J gene TRBJ2-4, with 9 bases that match TRBD1. CDR1 is MDHEN and CDR2 is SYDVKM in the germline V gene. This CDR3 region has 13 residues.

V usage is TRBV27 and J usage is TRBJ1-1; TRBD1 agrees at 7 bases. The V segment lost 5 bases and the J segment 1 base; nucleotides outside the gene matches: 4. This CDR3 has 14 residues. Germline CDR1 MNHEY, CDR2 SMNVEV (reference sequence). Here the CDR3 reads CASSLTGRNTEAFF. The CDR3 nucleotides read TGTGCCAGCAGTCTGACAGGGCGGAACACTGAAGCTTTCTTT.

This chain uses TRBV11-2 with TRBJ2-1, with 12 bases that match TRBD2. CDR1 SGHAT and CDR2 FQNNGV come from the germline V gene. Unmatched junction bases numbered 5, after V lost 4 bases and J lost 7 bases. The CDR3 covers 15 residues. The CDR3: CASSSSGRAGNEQFF. CDR3 DNA: TGTGCCAGCAGCTCTAGCGGGAGGGCAGGAAATGAGCAGTTCTTC.

The chain carries TRBV11-2 and TRBJ2-6; perhaps TRBD1 as D (6 bases). V was trimmed by 4 bases and J by 0 bases, leaving 19 bases between them. This CDR3 comprises 19 residues. From germline, CDR1 is SGHAT and CDR2 FQNNGV. The DNA for the CDR3 is TGTGCCAGCAGCTGGTACAGGGTTTCCTCTTACTCTGGGGCCAACGTCCTGACTTTC. Its protein product is CASSWYRVSSYSGANVLTF.

The J gene is TRBJ2-1, the V gene TRBV7-2; D is undetermined. CDR3 length: 13 amino acids. Between the trimmed V and J ends, which lost 1 base and 7 bases, there was a span of 8 bases. The germline gives CDR1 SGHTA, CDR2 FQGNSA. CDR3 residues: CASSLEPRNEQFF. The CDR3 region has the DNA TGTGCCAGCAGCTTAGAACCGAGAAATGAGCAGTTCTTC.

The rearrangement joins TRBV29-1 to TRBJ1-4, with D perhaps TRBD1 (5 bases). V was pared by 6 bases and J by 16 bases, with 9 bases between. The CDR3 runs to 8 residues. CDR1 is SQVTM and CDR2 is ANQGSEA in the germline V gene. In DNA, the CDR3 is TGCAGCGTCGGGGGTGGGTTTTTT. It is translated as CSVGGGFF.

The chain links TRBV7-9 to TRBJ1-4; D uncertain. V lost 8 bases to trimming and J lost 12 bases, with 13 bases between them. The CDR3 is made up of 11 amino acids. Germline loops: CDR1 SEHNR, CDR2 FQNEAQ (reference sequence). Here the CDR3 reads CASGPARELFF. The CDR3 DNA reads as TGTGCCAGCGGTCCCGCGAGGGAACTGTTTTTT.

This clone was seen more than once but under ten times. The V gene is TRBV19, the J gene TRBJ2-1; 15 bases map to TRBD2. CDR3 size: 18 residues. Germline V gene data show CDR1 as LNHDA and CDR2 as SQIVND (reference sequence). V lost 8 bases, J lost 6 bases, and 14 bases stayed unmatched. The CDR3 DNA follows: TGTGCCAGTGTTGGTCGATCCGGGACTAGCGGGAGGATCAATGAGCAGTTCTTC. The encoded protein is CASVGRSGTSGRINEQFF.

Remarks on this clone: Relative to the germline gene, one junction end is altered; a read error may explain this. This rearrangement joins TRBV7-7 to TRBJ2-1; D unclear. This CDR3 has 12 amino acids. The V gene's germline CDR1 is SSHAT and CDR2 FNYEAQ (reference sequence). The CDR3: CASSSPGDEQFF. The CDR3 nucleotides read TGTGCTAGCAGCTCACCCGGAGATGAGCAGTTCTTC.

The chain recombines TRBV4-1 with TRBJ2-1; D is undetermined. Germline CDR1 reads MGHRA; CDR2 reads YSYEKL. V shed 3 bases and J shed 7 bases, with 13 bases lying between them. There are 14 residues in the CDR3. This chain's CDR3 is CASSQADSTNEQFF. The DNA of the CDR3 is TGCGCCAGCAGCCAGGCCGACTCGACGAATGAGCAGTTCTTC.

This sequence joins TRBV29-1 and TRBJ2-7, with TRBD2 matching over 13 bases. V trimming: 4 bases; J trimming: 5 bases; junction bases outside the gene matches: 5. Germline lookup yields CDR1 SQVTM and CDR2 ANQGSEA. CDR3 length: 14 residues. The CDR3 protein is CSVVTGTSGDEQYF. The DNA of the CDR3 is TGCAGCGTTGTAACTGGGACTAGCGGGGACGAGCAGTACTTC.

The rearrangement uses TRBV6-5 and TRBJ2-3; maybe TRBD2 (6 bases). Germline assignment: CDR1 MNHEY and CDR2 SVGAGI. Trimming removed 6 bases at V and 12 bases at J, with 16 bases between. This CDR3 spans 12 amino acids. CDR3 in amino acids: CASRLLAPLQYF. As DNA, the CDR3 is TGTGCCAGCAGACTACTAGCCCCCCTTCAGTATTTT.

The chain links TRBV7-9 to TRBJ2-1, with a tentative D call TRBD1 (5 bases). The ends were cut back, 2 bases at V and 12 bases at J, with 11 bases in the middle. The CDR3 loop spans 12 amino acids. The germline CDR1 and CDR2 sequences are SEHNR and FQNEAQ (reference sequence). The CDR3 DNA sequence: TGTGCCAGCAGCTTACAGGGTTTGGCGCAGTTCTTC. Translation gives CASSLQGLAQFF.

The V gene is TRBV15, the J gene TRBJ2-7, with 7 bases aligning to TRBD2. The J segment lost 3 bases and the V segment lost 0 bases, leaving 5 bases of the junction unmatched. The germline CDR1 and CDR2 sequences are LNHNV and YYDKDF (reference sequence). The CDR3 is 15 residues long. The CDR3 is CATSRDASGGYEQYF. The CDR3 bases are TGTGCCACCAGCAGAGATGCTAGCGGTGGCTACGAGCAGTACTTC.

This clone was seen just once. This rearrangement joins TRBV29-1 to TRBJ2-1, with 9 bases matching TRBD2. The CDR3 sequence is 13 residues long. V shed 7 bases and J 8 bases; nucleotides not matched to a gene: 9. CDR1 is SQVTM, CDR2 ANQGSEA, per germline. This CDR3 is CSGVVAGAYEQFF. DNA of the CDR3: TGCAGCGGAGTCGTAGCGGGAGCCTATGAGCAGTTCTTC.

J is TRBJ2-3 and V is TRBV6-2 or TRBV6-3, with unresolved D. Trimming took off 6 bases at V and 4 bases at J, with 17 bases between the two ends. The germline CDR1 and CDR2 sequences are MNHEY and SVGEGT. CDR3 length equals 15 residues. The CDR3 protein is CASSPTGSSADTQYF. CDR3 sequence (DNA): TGTGCCAGCAGCCCCACCGGTTCGTCCGCAGATACGCAGTATTTT.

This clone was detected only once. CDR3 in DNA: TGTGCCACCAGCAGTAGGGGCCCTCAAGAGACCCAGTACTTC. Translating it yields CATSSRGPQETQYF. The chain uses TRBV15 and TRBJ2-5, with D possibly TRBD1 on 5 matching bases. There are 14 residues in the CDR3. The germline V gene has CDR1 LNHNV and CDR2 YYDKDF (reference sequence). Trimming took 3 bases from V and 2 from J, leaving 10 bases between them.